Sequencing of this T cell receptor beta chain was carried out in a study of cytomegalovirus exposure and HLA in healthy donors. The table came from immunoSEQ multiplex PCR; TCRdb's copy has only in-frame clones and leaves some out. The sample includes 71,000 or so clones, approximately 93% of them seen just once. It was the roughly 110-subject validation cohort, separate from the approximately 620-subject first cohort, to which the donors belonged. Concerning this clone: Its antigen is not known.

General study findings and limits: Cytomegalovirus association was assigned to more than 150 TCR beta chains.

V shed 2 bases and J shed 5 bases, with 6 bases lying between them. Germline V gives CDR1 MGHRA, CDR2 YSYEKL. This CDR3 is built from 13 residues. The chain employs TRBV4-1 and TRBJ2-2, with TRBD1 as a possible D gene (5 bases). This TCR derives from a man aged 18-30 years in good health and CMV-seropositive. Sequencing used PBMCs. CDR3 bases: TGCGCCAGCAGCCAAACAGGTACCGGGGAGCTGTTTTTT. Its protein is CASSQTGTGELFF.